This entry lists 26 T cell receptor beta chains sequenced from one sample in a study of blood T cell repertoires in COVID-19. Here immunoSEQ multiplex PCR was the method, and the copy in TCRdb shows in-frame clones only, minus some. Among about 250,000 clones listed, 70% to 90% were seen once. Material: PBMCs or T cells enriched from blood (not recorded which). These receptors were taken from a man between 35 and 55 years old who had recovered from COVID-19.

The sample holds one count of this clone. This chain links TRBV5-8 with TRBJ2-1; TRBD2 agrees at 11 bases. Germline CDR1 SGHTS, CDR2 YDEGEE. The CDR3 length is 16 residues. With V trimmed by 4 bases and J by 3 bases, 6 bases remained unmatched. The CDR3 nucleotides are TGTGCCAGCAGCGGTAGCGGGGGGGCTTTCTACAATGAGCAGTTCTTC. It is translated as CASSGSGGAFYNEQFF.

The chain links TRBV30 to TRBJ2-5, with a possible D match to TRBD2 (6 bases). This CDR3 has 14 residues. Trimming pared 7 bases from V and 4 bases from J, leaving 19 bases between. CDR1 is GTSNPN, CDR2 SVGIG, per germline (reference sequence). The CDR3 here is CASSLAPRGETQYF. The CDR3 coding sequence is TGTGCCTCCAGTCTAGCGCCCCGGGGAGAGACCCAGTACTTC.

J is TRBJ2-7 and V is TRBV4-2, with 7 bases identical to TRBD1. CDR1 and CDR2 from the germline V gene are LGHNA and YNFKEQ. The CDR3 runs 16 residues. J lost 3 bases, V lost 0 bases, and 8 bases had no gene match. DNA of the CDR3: TGTGCCAGCAGCCAAGACGAGGGGGCGTCAGGCTACGAGCAGTACTTC. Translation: CASSQDEGASGYEQYF.

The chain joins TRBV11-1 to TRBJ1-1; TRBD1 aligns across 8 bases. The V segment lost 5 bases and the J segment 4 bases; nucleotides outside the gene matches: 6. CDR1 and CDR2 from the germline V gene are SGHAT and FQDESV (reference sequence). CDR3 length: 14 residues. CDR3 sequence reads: CASSAQGAGTEAFF. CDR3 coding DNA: TGTGCCAGCAGCGCGCAGGGGGCGGGCACTGAAGCTTTCTTT.

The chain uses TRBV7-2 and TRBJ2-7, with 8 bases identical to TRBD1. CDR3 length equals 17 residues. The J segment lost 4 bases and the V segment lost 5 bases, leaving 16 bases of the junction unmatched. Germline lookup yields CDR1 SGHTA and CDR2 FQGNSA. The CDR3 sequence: CASSPFLLGTGSYEQYF. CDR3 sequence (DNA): TGTGCCAGCAGCCCATTCTTATTAGGGACAGGTTCGTACGAGCAGTACTTC.

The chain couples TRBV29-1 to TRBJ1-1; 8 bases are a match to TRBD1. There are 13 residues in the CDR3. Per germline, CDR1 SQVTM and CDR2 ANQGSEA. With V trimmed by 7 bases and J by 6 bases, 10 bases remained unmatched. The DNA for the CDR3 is TGCAGCGGTGACAGGGGTGGACCCCCTGAAGCTTTCTTT. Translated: CSGDRGGPPEAFF. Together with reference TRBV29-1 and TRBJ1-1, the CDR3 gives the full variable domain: SAVISQKPSRDICQRGTSLTIQCQVDSQVTMMFWYRQQPGQSLTLIATANQGSEATYESGFVIDKFPISRPNLTFSTLTVSNMSPEDSSIYLCSGDRGGPPEAFFGQGTRLTVV.

The CDR3 spells CASSRSWGVGCTGELFF. CDR3 in DNA: TGCGCCAGCAGTCGTAGTTGGGGCGTCGGGTGCACCGGGGAGCTGTTTTTT. The rearrangement uses TRBV23-1 and TRBJ2-2; D may be TRBD1 (5 bases). TRBV23-1 is an ORF; its function is uncertain. This CDR3 is 17 amino acids long. V gave up 4 bases and J gave up 4 bases, with 19 bases separating them.

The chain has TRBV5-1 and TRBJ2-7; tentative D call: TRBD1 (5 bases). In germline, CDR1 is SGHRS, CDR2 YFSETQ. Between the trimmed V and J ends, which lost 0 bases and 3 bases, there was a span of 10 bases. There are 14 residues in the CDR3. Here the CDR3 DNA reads TGCGCCAGCAGCTTGGAGGCAGGGCGCTACGAGCAGTACTTC. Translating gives CASSLEAGRYEQYF.

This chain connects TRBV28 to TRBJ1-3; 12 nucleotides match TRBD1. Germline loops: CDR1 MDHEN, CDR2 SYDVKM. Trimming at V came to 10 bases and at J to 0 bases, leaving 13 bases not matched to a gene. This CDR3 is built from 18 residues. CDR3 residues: CATKGQGALLNSGNTIYF. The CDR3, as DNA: TGTGCCACTAAGGGACAGGGGGCTCTCCTAAACTCTGGAAACACCATATATTTT.

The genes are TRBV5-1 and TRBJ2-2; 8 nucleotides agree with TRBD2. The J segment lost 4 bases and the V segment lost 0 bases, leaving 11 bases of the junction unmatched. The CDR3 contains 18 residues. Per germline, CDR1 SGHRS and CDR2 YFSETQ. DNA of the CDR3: TGCGCCAGCAGCTTGGCCTATATCACGGGAGGGCGCACCGGGGAGCTGTTTTTT. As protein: CASSLAYITGGRTGELFF.

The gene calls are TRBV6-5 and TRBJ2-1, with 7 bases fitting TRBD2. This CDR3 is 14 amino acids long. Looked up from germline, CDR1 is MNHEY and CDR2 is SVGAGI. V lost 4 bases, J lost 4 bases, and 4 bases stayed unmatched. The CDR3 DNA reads TGTGCCAGCAGTTGGGGGGGGGATTACAATGAGCAGTTCTTC. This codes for CASSWGGDYNEQFF.

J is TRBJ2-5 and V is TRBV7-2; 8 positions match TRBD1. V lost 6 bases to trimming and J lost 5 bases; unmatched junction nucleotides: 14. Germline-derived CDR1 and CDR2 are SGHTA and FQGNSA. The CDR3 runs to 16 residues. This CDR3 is CASRQTGAAFRETQYF. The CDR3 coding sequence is TGTGCCAGCAGGCAGACAGGGGCCGCTTTTCGGGAGACCCAGTACTTC.

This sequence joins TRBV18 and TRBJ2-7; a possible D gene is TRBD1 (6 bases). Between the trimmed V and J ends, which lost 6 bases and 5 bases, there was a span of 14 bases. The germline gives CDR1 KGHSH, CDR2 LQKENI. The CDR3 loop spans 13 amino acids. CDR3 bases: TGTGCCAGCTCGCTCCAGGGGAAGGACGAGCAGTACTTC. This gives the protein CASSLQGKDEQYF.

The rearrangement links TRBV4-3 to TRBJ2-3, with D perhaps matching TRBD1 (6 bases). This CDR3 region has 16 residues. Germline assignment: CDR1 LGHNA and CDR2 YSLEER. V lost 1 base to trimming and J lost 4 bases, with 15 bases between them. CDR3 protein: CASSQVPGETADTQYF. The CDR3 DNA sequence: TGCGCCAGCAGCCAAGTCCCAGGGGAGACGGCAGATACGCAGTATTTT.

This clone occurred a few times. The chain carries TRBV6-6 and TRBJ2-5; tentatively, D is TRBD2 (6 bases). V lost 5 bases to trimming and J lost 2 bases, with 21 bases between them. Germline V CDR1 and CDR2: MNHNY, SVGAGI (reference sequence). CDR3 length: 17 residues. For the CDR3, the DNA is TGTGCCAGCAGTCCTGGGAGGTCCCCCTTGGGGCAAGAGACCCAGTACTTC. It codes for CASSPGRSPLGQETQYF.

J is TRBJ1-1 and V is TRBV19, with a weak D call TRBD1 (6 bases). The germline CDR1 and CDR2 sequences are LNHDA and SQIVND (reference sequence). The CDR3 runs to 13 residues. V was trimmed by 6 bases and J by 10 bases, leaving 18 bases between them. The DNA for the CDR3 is TGTGCCAGTAGCAGACCACAGGGTTGGGGAGCTTTCTTT. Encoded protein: CASSRPQGWGAFF. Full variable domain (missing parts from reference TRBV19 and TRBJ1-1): DGGITQSPKYLFRKEGQNVTLSCEQNLNHDAMYWYRQDPGQGLRLIYYSQIVNDFQKGDIAEGYSVSREKKESFPLTVTSAQKNPTAFYLCASSRPQGWGAFFGQGTRLTVV.

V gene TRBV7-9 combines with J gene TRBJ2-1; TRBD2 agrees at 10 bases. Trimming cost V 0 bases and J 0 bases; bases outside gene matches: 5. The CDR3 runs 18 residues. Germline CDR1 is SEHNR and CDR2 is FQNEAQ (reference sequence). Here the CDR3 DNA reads TGTGCCAGCAGCTTAGCGACGGCTAGCGGGAGCTCCTACAATGAGCAGTTCTTC. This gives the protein CASSLATASGSSYNEQFF.

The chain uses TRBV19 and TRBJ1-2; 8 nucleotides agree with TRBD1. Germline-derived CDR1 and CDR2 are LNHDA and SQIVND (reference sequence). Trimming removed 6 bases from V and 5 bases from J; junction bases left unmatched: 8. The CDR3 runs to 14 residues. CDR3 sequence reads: CASSGQGHGYGYTF. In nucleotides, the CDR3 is TGTGCCAGTAGCGGACAGGGCCACGGGTATGGCTACACCTTC. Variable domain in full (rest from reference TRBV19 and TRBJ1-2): DGGITQSPKYLFRKEGQNVTLSCEQNLNHDAMYWYRQDPGQGLRLIYYSQIVNDFQKGDIAEGYSVSREKKESFPLTVTSAQKNPTAFYLCASSGQGHGYGYTFGSGTRLTVV.

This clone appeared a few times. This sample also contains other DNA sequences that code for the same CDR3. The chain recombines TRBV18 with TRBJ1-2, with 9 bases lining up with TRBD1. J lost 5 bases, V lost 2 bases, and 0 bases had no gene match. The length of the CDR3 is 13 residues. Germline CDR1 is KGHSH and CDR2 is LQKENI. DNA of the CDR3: TGTGCCAGCTCACCAGGGACAGGGTATGGCTACACCTTC. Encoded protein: CASSPGTGYGYTF.

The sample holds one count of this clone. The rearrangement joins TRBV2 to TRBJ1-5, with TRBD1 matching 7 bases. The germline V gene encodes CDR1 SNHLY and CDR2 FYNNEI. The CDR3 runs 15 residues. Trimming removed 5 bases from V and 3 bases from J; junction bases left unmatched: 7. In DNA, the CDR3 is TGTGCCAGCAGTCGGATGGGACAGCTCAATCAGCCCCAGCATTTT. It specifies CASSRMGQLNQPQHF.

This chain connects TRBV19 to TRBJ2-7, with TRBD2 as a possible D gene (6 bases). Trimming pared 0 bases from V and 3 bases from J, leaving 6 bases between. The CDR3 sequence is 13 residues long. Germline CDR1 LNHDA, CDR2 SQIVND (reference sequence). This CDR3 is CASSIEEGYEQYF. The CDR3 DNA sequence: TGTGCCAGTAGTATAGAGGAGGGCTACGAGCAGTACTTC.

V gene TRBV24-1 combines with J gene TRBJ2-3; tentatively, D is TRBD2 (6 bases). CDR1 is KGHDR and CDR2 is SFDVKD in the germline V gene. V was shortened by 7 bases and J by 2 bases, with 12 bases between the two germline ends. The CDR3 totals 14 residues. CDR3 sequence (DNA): TGTGCCACCAGAGGAGGGAAAGACACAGATACGCAGTATTTT. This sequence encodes CATRGGKDTDTQYF.

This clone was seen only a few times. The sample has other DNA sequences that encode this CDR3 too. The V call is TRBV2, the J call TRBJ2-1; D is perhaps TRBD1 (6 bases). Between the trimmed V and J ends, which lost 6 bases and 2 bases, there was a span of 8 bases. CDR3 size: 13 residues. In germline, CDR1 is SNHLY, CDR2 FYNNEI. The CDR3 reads CASRDSAYNEQFF. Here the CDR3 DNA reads TGTGCCAGCAGGGACAGTGCCTACAATGAGCAGTTCTTC.

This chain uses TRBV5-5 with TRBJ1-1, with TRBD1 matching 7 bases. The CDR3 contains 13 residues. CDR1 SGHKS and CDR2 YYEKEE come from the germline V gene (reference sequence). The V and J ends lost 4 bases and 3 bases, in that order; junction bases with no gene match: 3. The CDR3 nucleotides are TGTGCCAGCAGCCTAGGGACAGACACTGAAGCTTTCTTT. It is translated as CASSLGTDTEAFF.

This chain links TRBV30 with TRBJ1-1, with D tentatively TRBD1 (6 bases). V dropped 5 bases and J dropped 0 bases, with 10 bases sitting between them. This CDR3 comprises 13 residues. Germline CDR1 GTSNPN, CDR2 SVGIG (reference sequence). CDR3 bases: TGTGCCTGGCAACAGGGTCTGAACACTGAAGCTTTCTTT. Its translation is CAWQQGLNTEAFF.

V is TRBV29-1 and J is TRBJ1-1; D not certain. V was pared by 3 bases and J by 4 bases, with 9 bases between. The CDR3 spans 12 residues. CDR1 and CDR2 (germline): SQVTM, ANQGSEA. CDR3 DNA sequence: TGCAGCGTTGAGAGGGAAGGCACTGAAGCTTTCTTT. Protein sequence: CSVEREGTEAFF.